The sequence of this T cell receptor (beta chain) was determined in a study of PD-1 blockade in classical Hodgkin lymphoma. Study observations and caveats: Patients who responded completely had about the same baseline diversity as newly diagnosed patients.

A word on this clone: The antigen is unknown.

Clones were read by immunoSEQ multiplex PCR, and TCRdb kept only the in-frame ones, dropping some. The repertoire holds 10,000 to 15,000 clones, with 90% as singletons. Each patient experienced a relapse that followed autologous stem cell transplantation, and brentuximab vedotin exposure varied. CD4+ T cells were purified from thawed PBMCs by negative selection. Best outcomes ranged across complete response, partial response and progressive disease. The CDR3 spans 16 residues. V trimming: 0 bases; J trimming: 4 bases; junction bases outside the gene matches: 8. Germline loops: CDR1 LGHNA, CDR2 YNFKEQ.

The input for sequencing was CD4+ T cells from blood, taken at baseline. This chain links TRBV4-2 with TRBJ2-7; 8 positions agree with TRBD2. The source of this sequence is a human donor with classical Hodgkin lymphoma. CDR3 residues: CASSQDRAGVGYEQYF. CDR3 sequence (DNA): TGTGCCAGCAGCCAAGACCGAGCGGGAGTCGGGTACGAGCAGTACTTC.